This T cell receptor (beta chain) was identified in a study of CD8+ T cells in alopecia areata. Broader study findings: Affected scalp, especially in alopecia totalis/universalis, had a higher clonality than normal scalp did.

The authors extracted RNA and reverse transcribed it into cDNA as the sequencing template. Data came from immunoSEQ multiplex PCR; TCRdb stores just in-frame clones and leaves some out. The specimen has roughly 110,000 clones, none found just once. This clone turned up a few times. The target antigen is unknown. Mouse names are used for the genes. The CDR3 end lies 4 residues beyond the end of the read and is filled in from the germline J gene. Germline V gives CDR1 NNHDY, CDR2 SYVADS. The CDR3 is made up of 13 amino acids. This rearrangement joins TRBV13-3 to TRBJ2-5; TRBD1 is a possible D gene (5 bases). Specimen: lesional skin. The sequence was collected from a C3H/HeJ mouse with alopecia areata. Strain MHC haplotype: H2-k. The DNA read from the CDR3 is TGTGCCAGCAGTGACCCAGAGGGGGAC. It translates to CASSDPEGD. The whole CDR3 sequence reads CASSDPEGDTQYF.